What follows are 23 T cell receptor beta chains derived from one specimen sequenced in a study of blood T cell repertoires in COVID-19. Sequenced by immunoSEQ multiplex PCR; TCRdb stores in-frame clones only, minus some. This sample has about 170,000 clones, with less than 90% found just once. The specimen was peripheral blood. The receptors here all came from a man aged 55 to 70 with acute or convalescent COVID-19.

J is TRBJ1-2 and V is TRBV28, with D unresolved. With 4 bases removed from V and 5 bases from J, the gap between germline ends came to 8 bases. This CDR3 is 12 amino acids long. The germline V gene encodes CDR1 MDHEN and CDR2 SYDVKM. This CDR3 is CASSSPGYGYTF. The CDR3 coding sequence is TGTGCCAGCAGTTCCCCAGGATATGGCTACACCTTC.

J is TRBJ2-5 and V is TRBV12-5; weak D call: TRBD1 (6 bases). The CDR3 covers 17 residues. V was clipped by 6 bases and J by 5 bases, with 25 bases between them. CDR1 is LGHNT, CDR2 FRNRAP, per germline. The chain's CDR3 is CASGPAGVGGVGETQYF. The CDR3 DNA reads TGTGCTAGTGGCCCTGCAGGGGTTGGGGGAGTTGGGGAGACCCAGTACTTC.

On this clone: The sample holds other DNA sequences that translate to the same CDR3. The J gene is TRBJ1-1, the V gene TRBV19; possible D gene TRBD1, 6 bases. Between the trimmed V and J ends, which lost 2 bases and 1 base, there was a span of 11 bases. This CDR3 has 15 residues. Germline values: CDR1 LNHDA, CDR2 SQIVND (reference sequence). The CDR3 sequence is CASSIQGTGNTEAFF. CDR3 DNA sequence: TGTGCCAGTAGTATACAGGGGACGGGGAACACTGAAGCTTTCTTT. Looking up the rest from reference TRBV19 and TRBJ1-1 gives the full variable domain: DGGITQSPKYLFRKEGQNVTLSCEQNLNHDAMYWYRQDPGQGLRLIYYSQIVNDFQKGDIAEGYSVSREKKESFPLTVTSAQKNPTAFYLCASSIQGTGNTEAFFGQGTRLTVV.

The genes are TRBV18 and TRBJ1-5, with a possible D match to TRBD1 (6 bases). Germline V lookup: CDR1 KGHSH, CDR2 LQKENI. V dropped 6 bases and J dropped 6 bases, with 15 bases sitting between them. The CDR3 consists of 14 residues. The CDR3 loop is CASSPERGTQPQHF. CDR3 DNA: TGTGCCAGCTCGCCAGAAAGGGGGACTCAGCCCCAGCATTTT. Together with reference TRBV18 and TRBJ1-5, the CDR3 gives the full variable domain: NAGVMQNPRHLVRRRGQEARLRCSPMKGHSHVYWYRQLPEEGLKFMVYLQKENIIDESGMPKERFSAEFPKEGPSILRIQQVVRGDSAAYFCASSPERGTQPQHFGDGTRLSIL.

This chain links TRBV7-2 with TRBJ2-3; the D gene is possibly TRBD1 (5 bases). With 5 bases removed from V and 0 bases from J, the gap between germline ends came to 15 bases. Germline-derived CDR1 and CDR2 are SGHTA and FQGNSA. The CDR3 runs to 16 residues. Here the CDR3 DNA reads TGTGCCAGCAGCCGCGACAGATACCAGAGCACAGATACGCAGTATTTT. Its translation is CASSRDRYQSTDTQYF.

V usage is TRBV7-8 and J usage is TRBJ2-7; 8 bases map to TRBD2. This CDR3 contains 13 residues. In germline, CDR1 is SGHVS, CDR2 FQNEAQ. The V segment lost 1 base and the J segment 6 bases; nucleotides outside the gene matches: 2. The CDR3 sequence is CASSLDLAGEQYV. CDR3 sequence (DNA): TGTGCCAGCAGCTTAGATCTAGCGGGCGAGCAGTACGTC.

The CDR3 loop reads CASSLKDSGLSYTF. The CDR3, as DNA: TGCGCCAGCAGCTTGAAGGACAGTGGTTTAAGCTACACCTTC. V is TRBV5-1 and J is TRBJ1-2; a weak D match, TRBD1 (6 bases). Trimming removed 1 base from V and 9 bases from J, with 16 bases in between. Germline CDR1 is SGHRS and CDR2 is YFSETQ. The CDR3 has 14 residues.

The gene calls are TRBV7-9 and TRBJ2-1; D perhaps matches TRBD1 (6 bases). V lost 0 bases and J 7 bases, leaving 13 bases between the germline ends. The CDR3 consists of 15 residues. CDR1 is SEHNR, CDR2 FQNEAQ, per germline (reference sequence). As DNA, the CDR3 is TGTGCCAGCAGCTTAGCACAGGGTTTCTCTAATGAGCAGTTCTTC. It yields the protein CASSLAQGFSNEQFF.

The chain employs TRBV11-3 and TRBJ2-1; 9 positions match TRBD2. The CDR3 contains 15 residues. Germline V gene sequence: CDR1 SGHNT, CDR2 YENEEA. The V and J ends lost 4 bases and 9 bases, in that order; junction bases with no gene match: 10. The CDR3 DNA reads TGTGCCAGCAGCTCTAGCGGCGGGGGGGGCGGTGAGCAGTTCTTC. Its translation is CASSSSGGGGGEQFF.

This clone was found a few times. The chain carries TRBV10-2 and TRBJ1-3; 10 nucleotides align to TRBD1. The CDR3 has 15 amino acids. After removal of 7 bases from V and 6 bases from J, the junction contained 9 bases not matched to a gene. In germline, CDR1 is WSHSY, CDR2 SAAADI. CDR3 DNA sequence: TGCGCCAGCAAGGTCTCGGGACAGGGGACAAACACCATATATTTT. Amino acids: CASKVSGQGTNTIYF.

The CDR3 DNA reads as TGTGCCAGCAGCTTAATACGTTTAGCGGGGGGCTCCTACAATGAGCAGTTCTTC. The encoded protein is CASSLIRLAGGSYNEQFF. This sequence joins TRBV7-3 and TRBJ2-1, with TRBD2 matching 10 bases. This CDR3 spans 18 amino acids. Germline V lookup: CDR1 SGHTA, CDR2 FQGTGA. Trimming removed 1 base from V and 0 bases from J; junction bases left unmatched: 6.

The J gene is TRBJ2-5, the V gene TRBV30; D perhaps matches TRBD2 (7 bases). Trimming cost V 0 bases and J 5 bases, with 16 bases left between them. The CDR3 runs 15 residues. Germline loops: CDR1 GTSNPN, CDR2 SVGIG (reference sequence). The CDR3 region has the DNA TGTGCCTGGAGTGTACCAAGCAAGGGGGGGGAGACCCAGTACTTC. Its translation is CAWSVPSKGGETQYF.

This clone was observed a few times. The chain employs TRBV29-1 and TRBJ1-1, with TRBD1 as a possible D gene (5 bases). Germline CDR1 SQVTM, CDR2 ANQGSEA. Trimming stripped 3 bases from V and 1 base from J, with 9 bases between. The CDR3 totals 13 residues. CDR3 loop: CSVEGQANTEAFF. CDR3 sequence (DNA): TGCAGCGTTGAGGGGCAGGCGAACACTGAAGCTTTCTTT. The full variable domain, completed using reference TRBV29-1 and TRBJ1-1, is SAVISQKPSRDICQRGTSLTIQCQVDSQVTMMFWYRQQPGQSLTLIATANQGSEATYESGFVIDKFPISRPNLTFSTLTVSNMSPEDSSIYLCSVEGQANTEAFFGQGTRLTVV.

The rearrangement links TRBV30 to TRBJ2-1; 7 bases line up with TRBD2. V shed 7 bases, J shed 1 base, and the junction held 4 bases outside the gene matches. CDR3 length: 13 residues. From germline, CDR1 is GTSNPN and CDR2 SVGIG (reference sequence). The CDR3 reads CALGGESYNEQFF. DNA of the CDR3: TGTGCCTTGGGGGGGGAGTCCTACAATGAGCAGTTCTTC.

The rearrangement links TRBV3-1 (or the pseudogene TRBV3-2) to TRBJ2-2, with a possible D match to TRBD1 (5 bases). V lost 4 bases to trimming and J lost 6 bases, with 9 bases between them. Germline CDR1 and CDR2: LGHDT and YNNKEL (reference sequence). The CDR3 loop spans 13 amino acids. CDR3 protein: CASSLQGAGELFF. CDR3 DNA: TGTGCCAGCAGCCTCCAGGGTGCCGGGGAGCTGTTTTTT.

This sequence joins TRBV5-5 and TRBJ1-4; the D is unclear. CDR1 is SGHKS, CDR2 YYEKEE, per germline (reference sequence). The V gene lost 3 bases and the J gene lost 0 bases, with 9 bases spanning the gap. The CDR3 covers 15 residues. The CDR3 protein is CASSYLIATNEKLFF. CDR3 coding DNA: TGTGCCAGCAGCTACCTCATAGCAACTAATGAAAAACTGTTTTTT.

Here the CDR3 reads CASSFEGAEGYTF. The CDR3 bases are TGTGCCAGCAGTTTCGAGGGGGCAGAAGGCTACACCTTC. This chain joins TRBV12-3 or TRBV12-4 and TRBJ1-2; 7 positions match TRBD1. V gave up 3 bases and J gave up 8 bases; unmatched junction bases: 6. The length of the CDR3 is 13 residues.

This clone occurred once. This chain connects TRBV7-9 to TRBJ1-4; TRBD1 might be the D (5 bases). This CDR3 comprises 13 residues. The germline CDR1 and CDR2 sequences are SEHNR and FQNEAQ (reference sequence). V lost 2 bases and J 12 bases, leaving 13 bases between the germline ends. Here the CDR3 reads CASSLNPGGELFF. In DNA form, the CDR3 reads TGTGCCAGCAGCTTAAATCCGGGGGGAGAACTGTTTTTT. Together with reference TRBV7-9 and TRBJ1-4, the CDR3 gives the full variable domain: DTGVSQNPRHKITKRGQNVTFRCDPISEHNRLYWYRQTLGQGPEFLTYFQNEAQLEKSRLLSDRFSAERPKGSFSTLEIQRTEQGDSAMYLCASSLNPGGELFFGSGTQLSVL.

The gene calls are TRBV20-1 and TRBJ1-6; 8 nucleotides agree with TRBD1. This CDR3 region has 13 residues. J gave up 10 bases and V 3 bases, and 5 bases lay outside the gene matches. Germline CDR1 is DFQATT and CDR2 is SNEGSKA (reference sequence). The CDR3 spells CSASGQGRSPLHF. The CDR3 DNA follows: TGCAGTGCTAGTGGACAGGGTCGCTCACCCCTCCACTTT.

This clone was counted once. This chain connects TRBV4-1 to TRBJ1-6; D perhaps matches TRBD1 (5 bases). Germline loops: CDR1 MGHRA, CDR2 YSYEKL. With 0 bases removed from V and 6 bases from J, the gap between germline ends came to 9 bases. This CDR3 contains 15 residues. In DNA, the CDR3 is TGCGCCAGCAGCCAAGAAAGGCAGGGTAATTCACCCCTCCACTTT. Its translation is CASSQERQGNSPLHF.

This chain joins TRBV2 and TRBJ2-7; 9 nucleotides agree with TRBD2. Germline CDR1 SNHLY, CDR2 FYNNEI. CDR3 length equals 15 residues. The CDR3 DNA is TGTGCCAGCAGAGATTCCGGGACTAGCTCGGGGGGGAAAAACGTC. Its translation is CASRDSGTSSGGKNV.

The gene calls are TRBV5-5 and TRBJ2-1; possible D gene TRBD2, 6 bases. CDR3 length: 14 amino acids. In germline, CDR1 is SGHKS, CDR2 YYEKEE (reference sequence). V was cut by 4 bases and J by 10 bases, with 18 bases left in between. Here the CDR3 DNA reads TGTGCCAGCAGCCGTATAGCGGAGGAGGGGGAGCAGTTCTTC. Translating it yields CASSRIAEEGEQFF.

The chain employs TRBV5-1 and TRBJ2-5; TRBD1 matches 7 bases. The CDR3 is made up of 14 amino acids. V lost 3 bases to trimming and J lost 0 bases; unmatched junction nucleotides: 2. The V gene's germline CDR1 is SGHRS and CDR2 YFSETQ. CDR3 DNA: TGCGCCAGCAGCTCGGGACAGTACCAAGAGACCCAGTACTTC. Amino acid sequence: CASSSGQYQETQYF.